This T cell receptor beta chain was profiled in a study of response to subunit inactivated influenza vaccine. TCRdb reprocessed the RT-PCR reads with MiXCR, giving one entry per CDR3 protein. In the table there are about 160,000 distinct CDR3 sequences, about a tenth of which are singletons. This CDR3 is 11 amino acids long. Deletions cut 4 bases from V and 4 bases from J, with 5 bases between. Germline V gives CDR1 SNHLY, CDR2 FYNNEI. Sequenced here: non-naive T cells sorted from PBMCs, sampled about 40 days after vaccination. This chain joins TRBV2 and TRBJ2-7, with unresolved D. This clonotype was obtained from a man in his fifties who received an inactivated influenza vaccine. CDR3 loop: CASSAKYEQYF. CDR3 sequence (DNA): TGTGCCAGCAGTGCCAAATACGAGCAGTACTTC.